The sequence of this TCR beta chain was determined in a study of blood T cells in healthy people across ages. Study results and limitations: Strong correlation linked observed beta diversity and percent naive T cells.

This CDR3 comprises 14 residues. Trimming removed 5 bases at V and 4 bases at J, with 14 bases between. Germline CDR1 reads SGHVS; CDR2 reads FQNEAQ. The use of a sample-barcoded 5' primer and a J-beta primer mix characterized a second PCR of roughly 6 to 11 cycles. TCRdb called the 5' RACE reads again in MiXCR, with one record for every CDR3 protein. The sample records about 570,000 distinct CDR3 sequences, approximately 26% being singletons. With respect to this clonotype: Antigen specificity is unknown.

The same data also went into a second study, on T cells of mothers and their children.

The origin of this receptor is a boy aged 2 to 10 in good health. This chain uses TRBV7-8 with TRBJ1-1; no clear D gene. Sequencing was done on a sample of blood. The CDR3 DNA is TGTGCCAGCAGCACCCGACCGTTAGGCACTGAAGCTTTCTTT. Translating gives CASSTRPLGTEAFF.